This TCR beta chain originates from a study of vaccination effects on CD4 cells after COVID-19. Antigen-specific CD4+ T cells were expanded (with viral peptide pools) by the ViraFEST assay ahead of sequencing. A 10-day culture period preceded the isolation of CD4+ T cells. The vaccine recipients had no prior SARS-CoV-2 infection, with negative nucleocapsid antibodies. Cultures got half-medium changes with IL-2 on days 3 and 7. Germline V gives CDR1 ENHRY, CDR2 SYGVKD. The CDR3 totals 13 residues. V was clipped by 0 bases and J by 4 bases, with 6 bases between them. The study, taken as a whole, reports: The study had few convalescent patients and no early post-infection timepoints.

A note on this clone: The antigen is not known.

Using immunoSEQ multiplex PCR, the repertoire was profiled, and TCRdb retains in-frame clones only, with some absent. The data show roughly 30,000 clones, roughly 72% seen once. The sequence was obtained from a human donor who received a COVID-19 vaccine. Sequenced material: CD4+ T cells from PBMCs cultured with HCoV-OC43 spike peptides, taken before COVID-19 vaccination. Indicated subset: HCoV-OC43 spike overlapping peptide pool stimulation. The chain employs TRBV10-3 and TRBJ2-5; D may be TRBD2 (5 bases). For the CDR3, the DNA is TGTGCCATCAGTGAGTCGGGAGTAGAGACCCAGTACTTC. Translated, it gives CAISESGVETQYF.